The 18 T cell receptor beta chains given below trace back to one sample, sequenced in a study of T cell changes during pregnancy in multiple sclerosis. The assay was immunoSEQ multiplex PCR, and TCRdb's table has in-frame clones only and misses some. Of 100,000 or so clones detected, 85% to 95% appear once; the ten largest clones hold approximately 1.2%. Sample: peripheral blood, taken in the second trimester of pregnancy. These receptors all come from a female donor with multiple sclerosis, enrolled in a pregnancy study.

In this sample, this clone turned up a few times. This sequence joins TRBV2 and TRBJ1-5, with D maybe TRBD1 (6 bases). Trimming took off 6 bases at V and 12 bases at J, with 15 bases between the two ends. The CDR3 sequence is 12 residues long. CDR1 and CDR2 (germline): SNHLY, FYNNEI. The CDR3 nucleotides are TGTGCCAGCAGCGTAAAACACAGGGACCAGCATTTT. Protein: CASSVKHRDQHF. Supplemented by reference TRBV2 and TRBJ1-5, the full variable domain reads EPEVTQTPSHQVTQMGQEVILRCVPISNHLYFYWYRQILGQKVEFLVSFYNNEISEKSEIFDDQFSVERPDGSNFTLKIRSTKLEDSAMYFCASSVKHRDQHFGDGTRLSIL.

This chain joins TRBV6-1 and TRBJ1-2; 7 bases are a match to TRBD1. Germline assignment: CDR1 MNHNS and CDR2 SASEGT. The CDR3 is made up of 14 amino acids. With 2 bases clipped from V and 6 bases from J, the junction kept 6 bases outside the gene matches. The CDR3, as DNA: TGTGCCAGCAGTGAAATAAGGGGGCAGGATGGCTACACCTTC. Protein: CASSEIRGQDGYTF.

This clone is a singleton in its sample. The CDR3 nucleotides are TGTGCCAGCTTAAGGGACACCTCCCGGGACTATGGCTACACCTTC. Encoded protein: CASLRDTSRDYGYTF. The chain joins TRBV18 to TRBJ1-2, with a weak D call TRBD1 (6 bases). There are 15 residues in the CDR3. Germline CDR1 KGHSH, CDR2 LQKENI. Trimming pared 7 bases from V and 3 bases from J, leaving 18 bases between.

This chain uses TRBV9 with TRBJ2-4, with a possible D match to TRBD2 (6 bases). The CDR3 covers 13 residues. With 4 bases removed from V and 9 bases from J, the gap between germline ends came to 14 bases. The germline V gene encodes CDR1 SGDLS and CDR2 YYNGEE. The CDR3, as DNA: TGTGCCAGCAGCCAAACCGGGACTGGCATTCAGTACTTC. It codes for CASSQTGTGIQYF.

This chain joins TRBV9 and TRBJ2-3, with D maybe TRBD2 (5 bases). V lost 2 bases and J lost 3, with 16 bases in between. CDR3 length: 16 residues. Germline lookup yields CDR1 SGDLS and CDR2 YYNGEE. Here the CDR3 reads CASSVPTEGTTDTQYF. CDR3 coding DNA: TGTGCCAGCAGCGTCCCCACCGAGGGAACGACAGATACGCAGTATTTT.

This rearrangement joins TRBV29-1 to TRBJ2-2, with D perhaps TRBD2 (6 bases). V dropped 4 bases and J dropped 2 bases, with 11 bases sitting between them. Germline CDR1 is SQVTM and CDR2 is ANQGSEA. CDR3 length: 14 amino acids. For the CDR3, the DNA is TGCAGCGTTGGGAATAGCGGTAACACCGGGGAGCTGTTTTTT. It specifies CSVGNSGNTGELFF.

V gene TRBV19 combines with J gene TRBJ1-5, with a weak D call TRBD1 (5 bases). V was trimmed by 5 bases and J by 1 base, leaving 9 bases between them. Germline V gene lookup returns CDR1 LNHDA and CDR2 SQIVND (reference sequence). CDR3 length: 14 amino acids. The CDR3, as DNA: TGTGCCAGTAGTTCGAGACAGAGCAATCAGCCCCAGCATTTT. Residues: CASSSRQSNQPQHF.

The gene calls are TRBV6-5 and TRBJ1-6; possibly TRBD1 for D (5 bases). The germline CDR1 and CDR2 sequences are MNHEY and SVGAGI. The CDR3 has 13 amino acids. V was cut by 6 bases and J by 4 bases, with 7 bases left in between. Here the CDR3 DNA reads TGTGCCAGCAGCAGGGATTATAATTCACCCCTCCACTTT. Its protein is CASSRDYNSPLHF.

The rearrangement links TRBV7-3 to TRBJ2-2; the match to TRBD2 covers 14 bases. With V trimmed by 5 bases and J by 5 bases, 13 bases remained unmatched. The CDR3 contains 19 residues. From germline, CDR1 is SGHTA and CDR2 FQGTGA. The CDR3 DNA reads as TGTGCCAGCAGCGGGACTAGCGGGGGTCCTGCCACGGGGACCGGGGAGCTGTTTTTT. Its translation: CASSGTSGGPATGTGELFF. The variable domain in full, completed from reference TRBV7-3 and TRBJ2-2, reads GAGVSQTPSNKVTEKGKYVELRCDPISGHTALYWYRQSLGQGPEFLIYFQGTGAADDSGLPNDRFFAVRPEGSVSTLKIQRTERGDSAVYLCASSGTSGGPATGTGELFFGEGSRLTVL.

This chain connects TRBV4-2 to TRBJ1-6, with 7 positions matching TRBD1. Germline loops: CDR1 LGHNA, CDR2 YNFKEQ. The CDR3 runs 16 residues. The V segment lost 1 base and the J segment 4 bases; nucleotides outside the gene matches: 4. This CDR3 is CASSQGGTAYNSPLHF. DNA of the CDR3: TGTGCCAGCAGCCAAGGGGGGACAGCTTATAATTCACCCCTCCACTTT.

The chain uses TRBV27 and TRBJ1-2; 8 bases are shared with TRBD1. Germline assignment: CDR1 MNHEY and CDR2 SMNVEV (reference sequence). The CDR3 sequence is 14 residues long. J lost 7 bases, V lost 3 bases, and 7 bases had no gene match. Here the CDR3 DNA reads TGTGCCAGCAGTTTTCTACAGGGGGTAGGTGGCTACACCTTC. Residues: CASSFLQGVGGYTF.

The chain combines TRBV5-6 with TRBJ1-5, with D possibly TRBD1 on 6 matching bases. This CDR3 region has 15 residues. Trimming removed 1 base at V and 1 base at J, with 9 bases between. Per the germline V gene, CDR1 is SGHDT and CDR2 is YYEEEE. The CDR3 DNA sequence: TGTGCCAGCAGCTTGACAGGGACGAGCAATCAGCCCCAGCATTTT. Its translation is CASSLTGTSNQPQHF.

This chain links TRBV18 with TRBJ1-3; D remains ambiguous. This CDR3 comprises 14 residues. CDR1 KGHSH and CDR2 LQKENI come from the germline V gene. V lost 3 bases and J lost 0, with 6 bases in between. CDR3 nucleotide sequence: TGTGCCAGCTCACCCACTGACTCTGGAAACACCATATATTTT. Its translation: CASSPTDSGNTIYF.

V gene TRBV27 combines with J gene TRBJ2-1; TRBD2 matches 8 bases. The ends lost 4 bases at V and 2 bases at J; junction bases unmatched: 4. This CDR3 comprises 15 residues. Germline V gene data show CDR1 as MNHEY and CDR2 as SMNVEV (reference sequence). CDR3: CASSYRGLAYNEQFF. CDR3 in DNA: TGTGCCAGCAGTTACCGGGGACTAGCCTACAATGAGCAGTTCTTC.

The V call is TRBV18, the J call TRBJ2-7; 9 bases are a match to TRBD1. The CDR3 has 15 amino acids. J lost 1 base, V lost 2 bases, and 3 bases had no gene match. The germline V gene encodes CDR1 KGHSH and CDR2 LQKENI. In DNA form, the CDR3 reads TGTGCCAGCTCACCAAGGGGGACAGGGTCCTACGAGCAGTACTTC. This codes for CASSPRGTGSYEQYF.

The chain carries TRBV2 and TRBJ1-4; maybe TRBD1 (5 bases). Germline V lookup: CDR1 SNHLY, CDR2 FYNNEI. The CDR3 is 14 amino acids. Trimming removed 6 bases from V and 2 bases from J, with 10 bases in between. The CDR3 DNA reads TGTGCCAGCAGGTCCGGGGGTACTAATGAAAAACTGTTTTTT. It yields the protein CASRSGGTNEKLFF.

This clone was seen repeatedly, ten times or more. V gene TRBV5-6 combines with J gene TRBJ2-1; the match to TRBD2 covers 15 bases. The CDR3 consists of 17 residues. J was trimmed by 3 bases and V by 3 bases; bases with no gene match: 4. The germline CDR1 and CDR2 sequences are SGHDT and YYEEEE. For the CDR3, the DNA is TGTGCCAGCAGCTGGGGGACTAGCGGGAGGCACTACAATGAGCAGTTCTTC. Amino acid sequence: CASSWGTSGRHYNEQFF.

The chain employs TRBV6-5 and TRBJ1-1, with D possibly being TRBD1 (6 bases). With 0 bases removed from V and 13 bases from J, the gap between germline ends came to 15 bases. The CDR3 extends over 13 amino acids. Germline CDR1 and CDR2: MNHEY and SVGAGI. CDR3 sequence (DNA): TGTGCCAGCAGTTACTCTACCGGATTCAGGGGTTTCTTT. Its protein is CASSYSTGFRGFF.